The 15 T cell receptor beta chains below come from one sample, sequenced in a study of cytomegalovirus exposure and HLA in healthy donors (dated by TCRdb to about 2017). The library was built by means of the immunoSEQ multiplex PCR assay. For the multiplex PCR, a mixture combining 60 forward primers for TCR Vbeta segments and 13 reverse primers for TCR Jbeta segments was used. Not all clones reach the TCRdb copy of this immuneACCESS table, which keeps in-frame sequences only. Checked studies attribute under half of the gap to unresolved V genes and leave the rest unexplained. The sample table shows some 60,000 clones, and over 75% are seen once. Of the sample, nearly 6% falls within the top ten clones. The sequenced sample consisted of PBMCs. These receptors were collected from a male donor in good health and CMV-seronegative.

This chain uses TRBV11-3 with TRBJ2-5, with D perhaps matching TRBD2 (6 bases). CDR1 and CDR2 (germline): SGHNT, YENEEA. Between the trimmed V and J ends, which lost 0 bases and 2 bases, there was a span of 10 bases. CDR3 length: 15 residues. CDR3 sequence (DNA): TGTGCCAGCAGCTTAGATCGGGGGAGGCAAGAGACCCAGTACTTC. It codes for CASSLDRGRQETQYF.

The gene calls are TRBV6-4 and TRBJ2-2; possibly TRBD1 for D (5 bases). Germline loops: CDR1 MRHNA, CDR2 SNTAGT. The CDR3 is made up of 16 amino acids. V shed 1 base and J shed 0 bases, with 9 bases lying between them. In DNA, the CDR3 is TGTGCCAGCAGTGACTTTTCGACAGCGAACACCGGGGAGCTGTTTTTT. It yields the protein CASSDFSTANTGELFF.

This chain joins TRBV29-1 and TRBJ2-1, with D unclear. The germline V gene has CDR1 SQVTM and CDR2 ANQGSEA. The CDR3 sequence is 13 residues long. V lost 5 bases, J lost 4 bases, and 12 bases lay in between. Here the CDR3 reads CSVWAVRYNEQFF. The DNA of the CDR3 is TGCAGCGTTTGGGCAGTTCGTTACAATGAGCAGTTCTTC.

The V call is TRBV27, the J call TRBJ1-2; TRBD1 matches 8 bases. Losses at the gene ends were 2 bases for V and 7 bases for J; bases not matched to a gene: 3. The CDR3 loop spans 13 amino acids. Germline V gene sequence: CDR1 MNHEY, CDR2 SMNVEV (reference sequence). This CDR3 reads CASSLQGARGYTF. CDR3 nucleotide sequence: TGTGCCAGCAGTTTACAGGGGGCGCGTGGCTACACCTTC.

This chain joins TRBV9 and TRBJ2-3; D is perhaps TRBD2 (7 bases). V shed 0 bases and J shed 5 bases, with 16 bases lying between them. This CDR3 region has 16 residues. The V gene's germline CDR1 is SGDLS and CDR2 YYNGEE. The CDR3 region has the DNA TGTGCCAGCAGCGTAGCCGACGGGGGGCCGAGAGATACGCAGTATTTT. Translation: CASSVADGGPRDTQYF.

This clone occurred a few times. The junction does not match germline at one end; this may be a read error. V usage is TRBV9 and J usage is TRBJ1-1; D gene ambiguous. The CDR3 covers 15 residues. The germline V gene encodes CDR1 SGDLS and CDR2 YYNGEE. The CDR3 DNA reads as TGTGCCAGCAGTGTAGGAACTCTCCTGAACACTGAAGCTTTCTTT. Amino acids: CASSVGTLLNTEAFF.

V gene TRBV18 combines with J gene TRBJ2-4, with 7 bases that match TRBD2. Trimming cost V 7 bases and J 5 bases; bases outside gene matches: 5. Germline lookup yields CDR1 KGHSH and CDR2 LQKENI. This CDR3 has 13 amino acids. As DNA, the CDR3 is TGTGCCAGCTGGGAGGGAGTTCAAAACATTCAGTACTTC. Translating gives CASWEGVQNIQYF.

The chain combines TRBV7-8 with TRBJ2-7; 9 bases align to TRBD1. The CDR3 covers 13 residues. V was clipped by 5 bases and J by 5 bases; unmatched bases: 4. Germline assignment: CDR1 SGHVS and CDR2 FQNEAQ. The CDR3 here is CASSPTGGDEQYF. The DNA for the CDR3 is TGTGCCAGCAGCCCTACAGGGGGCGACGAGCAGTACTTC.

A single count supports this clone. DNA for the CDR3: TGTGCCAGCAGCTTAGCGGGGTGGTCGGCAGGGGAAGAGACCCAGTACTTC. It specifies CASSLAGWSAGEETQYF. The genes are TRBV7-6 and TRBJ2-5; possible D gene TRBD1, 6 bases. V lost 0 bases, J lost 3 bases, and 17 bases lay in between. The CDR3 consists of 17 residues. CDR1 is SGHVS, CDR2 FNYEAQ, per germline.

There are a few counts of this clone. This sample also contains other DNA sequences that code for the same CDR3. The chain couples TRBV18 to TRBJ1-6; possible D gene TRBD1, 6 bases. Germline V CDR1 and CDR2: KGHSH, LQKENI. The CDR3 runs to 15 residues. V was trimmed by 1 base and J by 7 bases, leaving 11 bases between them. The CDR3 protein is CASSPQGGNNSPLHF. As DNA, the CDR3 is TGTGCCAGCTCACCACAAGGGGGAAACAATTCACCCCTCCACTTT.

V gene TRBV6-5 combines with J gene TRBJ1-5; no reliable D call. Germline V lookup: CDR1 MNHEY, CDR2 SVGAGI. The CDR3 is 13 amino acids. Trimming removed 0 bases at V and 6 bases at J, with 6 bases between. In DNA, the CDR3 is TGTGCCAGCAGTTACTCGTCGGGTCAGCCCCAGCATTTT. This encodes CASSYSSGQPQHF.

This clone was seen more than once but under ten times. One end of the junction is discordant with germline, which a read error may explain. The V call is TRBV7-7, the J call TRBJ1-4; no clear D gene. CDR1 is SSHAT, CDR2 FNYEAQ, per germline (reference sequence). This CDR3 is 15 amino acids long. CDR3 in amino acids: CASSRSGATNEKLFF. CDR3 in DNA: TGTGCTAGCAGCCGCTCCGGGGCAACTAATGAAAAACTGTTTTTT.

In nucleotides, the CDR3 is TGTGCCGCCACAGGGGGCGAAACAGATACGCAGTATTTT. Amino acids: CAATGGETDTQYF. This chain uses TRBV10-3 with TRBJ2-3; TRBD1 matches 9 bases. V dropped 11 bases and J dropped 3; count of bases not matched to a gene: 6. This CDR3 comprises 13 residues. Germline CDR1 ENHRY, CDR2 SYGVKD.

This clone came up once. The V and J genes are TRBV7-2 and TRBJ2-5, with 7 bases that match TRBD2. CDR1 and CDR2 (germline): SGHTA, FQGNSA. The V gene end was trimmed by 0 bases and the J gene end by 4 bases; junction bases not matched to a gene: 2. This CDR3 region has 14 residues. The chain's CDR3 is CASSLAGGGETQYF. The CDR3 DNA reads TGTGCCAGCAGCTTAGCAGGCGGGGGAGAGACCCAGTACTTC.

This clone was counted between two and nine times. This rearrangement joins TRBV5-6 to TRBJ2-4; 9 bases fit TRBD2. Germline trimming cut 2 bases from V and 2 bases from J; bases unmatched to any gene: 5. Germline-derived CDR1 and CDR2 are SGHDT and YYEEEE. The length of the CDR3 is 16 residues. The CDR3 is CASSLLAGGTKNIQYF. CDR3 DNA: TGTGCCAGCAGCTTATTGGCGGGGGGGACCAAAAACATTCAGTACTTC.